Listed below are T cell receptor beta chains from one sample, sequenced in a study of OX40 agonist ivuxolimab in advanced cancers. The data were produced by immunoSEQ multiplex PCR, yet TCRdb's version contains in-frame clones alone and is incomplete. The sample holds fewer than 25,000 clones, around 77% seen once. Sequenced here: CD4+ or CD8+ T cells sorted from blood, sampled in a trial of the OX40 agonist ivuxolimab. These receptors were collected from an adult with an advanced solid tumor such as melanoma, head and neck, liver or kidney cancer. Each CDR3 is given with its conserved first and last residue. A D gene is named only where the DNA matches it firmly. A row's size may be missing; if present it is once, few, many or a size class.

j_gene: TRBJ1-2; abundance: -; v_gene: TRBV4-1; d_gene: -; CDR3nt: TGCGCCAGCAGCCAAGGACCGAGTGATGGGGAGAGTTCCACCTTC; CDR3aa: CASSQGPSDGESSTF
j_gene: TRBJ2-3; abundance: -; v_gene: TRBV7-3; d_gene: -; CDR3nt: TGTGCCAGCAGCCGGGGGCAGTCCACAGATACGCAGTATTTT; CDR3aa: CASSRGQSTDTQYF
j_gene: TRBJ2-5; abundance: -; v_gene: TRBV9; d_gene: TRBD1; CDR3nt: TGTGCCAGCAGCCCCGGGGTGGGACAGCGACGGGGAGAGACCCAGTACTTC; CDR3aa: CASSPGVGQRRGETQYF
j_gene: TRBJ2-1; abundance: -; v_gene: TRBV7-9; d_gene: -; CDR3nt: TGTGCCAGCAGCCTCCGCTCGAGCCCGGGATGGGGCTTGGAGCAGTTCTTC; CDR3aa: CASSLRSSPGWGLEQFF
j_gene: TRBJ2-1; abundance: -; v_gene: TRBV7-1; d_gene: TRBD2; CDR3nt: TGTGCCAGCAGCGCACCATTCCTAGCGGGGGGGCCCTATGAGCAGTTCTTC; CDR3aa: CASSAPFLAGGPYEQFF
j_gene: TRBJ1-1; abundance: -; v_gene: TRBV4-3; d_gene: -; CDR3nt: TGCGCCAGCAGCCAAGATCTAATGTCGCGGAACACTGAAGCTTTCTTT; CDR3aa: CASSQDLMSRNTEAFF
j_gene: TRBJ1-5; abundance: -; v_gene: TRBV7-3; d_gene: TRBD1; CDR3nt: TGTGCCAGCAGCCGCGGGACAGCGAATAGCAATCAGCCCCAGCATTTT; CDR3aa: CASSRGTANSNQPQHF
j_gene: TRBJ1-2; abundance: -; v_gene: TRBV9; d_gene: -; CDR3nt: TGTGCCAGCAGCGTAGGGACAGACCTCTATGGCTACACCTTC; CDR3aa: CASSVGTDLYGYTF
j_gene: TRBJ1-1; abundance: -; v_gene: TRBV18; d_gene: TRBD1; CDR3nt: TGTGCCAGCTCACAGGAGGGAGGGGGCGGAGGCACTGAAGCTTTCTTT; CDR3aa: CASSQEGGGGGTEAFF
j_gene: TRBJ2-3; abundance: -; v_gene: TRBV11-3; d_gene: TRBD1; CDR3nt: TGTGCCAGCAGCTTTGGACAGGGAAACACAGATACGCAGTATTTT; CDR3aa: CASSFGQGNTDTQYF
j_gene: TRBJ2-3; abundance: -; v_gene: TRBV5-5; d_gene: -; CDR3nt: TGTGCCAGCAGCTTGGACGTTCCCACAGATACGCAGTATTTT; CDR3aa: CASSLDVPTDTQYF
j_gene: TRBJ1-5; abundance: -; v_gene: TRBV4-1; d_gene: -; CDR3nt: TGCGCCAGCAGCCAATCTCAGTCCGGGGTTTGGCCCCAGCATTTT; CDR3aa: CASSQSQSGVWPQHF
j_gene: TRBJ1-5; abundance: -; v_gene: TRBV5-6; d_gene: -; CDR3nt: TGTGCCAGCAGCTTGGGGGGCGCTTGGAGCAATCAGCCCCAGCATTTT; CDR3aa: CASSLGGAWSNQPQHF
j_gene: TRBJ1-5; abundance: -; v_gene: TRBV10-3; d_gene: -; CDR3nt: TGTGCCATCAGGAATGCCGGAAGGAATCAGCCCCAGCATTTT; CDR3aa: CAIRNAGRNQPQHF
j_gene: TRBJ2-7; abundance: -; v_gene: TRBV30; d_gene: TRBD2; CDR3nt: TGTGCCTCAAAAGAGCGGGGGCAAATTTACGAGCAGTACTTC; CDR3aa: CASKERGQIYEQYF
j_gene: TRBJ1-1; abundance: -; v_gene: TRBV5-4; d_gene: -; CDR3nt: TGTGCCAGCAGCTCAGCCGAAGAGTACACTGAAGCTTTCTTT; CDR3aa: CASSSAEEYTEAFF
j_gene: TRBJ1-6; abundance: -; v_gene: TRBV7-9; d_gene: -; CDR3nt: TGTGCCAGCAGCCCCGAGCTCCTGAATTCACCCCTCCACTTT; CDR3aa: CASSPELLNSPLHF
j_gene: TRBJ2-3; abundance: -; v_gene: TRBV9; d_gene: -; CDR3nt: TGTGCCAGCAGCGTGGGTGCGGGCGGTACTAGCACAGATACGCAGTATTTT; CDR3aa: CASSVGAGGTSTDTQYF
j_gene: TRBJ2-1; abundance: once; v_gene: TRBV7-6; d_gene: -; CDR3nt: TGTGCCAGCAGCTTAGTCGAAGTACCGACCTACAATGAGCAGTTCTTC; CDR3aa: CASSLVEVPTYNEQFF
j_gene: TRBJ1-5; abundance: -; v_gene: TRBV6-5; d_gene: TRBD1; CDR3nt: TGTGCCAGCAGTTACTCGACAGGGACGCTGCCCCAGCATTTT; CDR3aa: CASSYSTGTLPQHF
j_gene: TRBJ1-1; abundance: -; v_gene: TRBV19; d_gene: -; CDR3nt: TGTGCCAGTAGTATTTCAGGTCAGCACACTGAAGCTTTCTTT; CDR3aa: CASSISGQHTEAFF
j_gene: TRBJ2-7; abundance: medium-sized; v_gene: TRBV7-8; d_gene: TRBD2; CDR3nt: TGTGCCAGCAGCTTAGGAACGGCGGGGGGGCGTTACGAGCAGTACTTC; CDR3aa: CASSLGTAGGRYEQYF
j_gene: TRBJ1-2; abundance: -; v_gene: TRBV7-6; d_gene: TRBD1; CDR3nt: TGTGCCAGCAGCCTTCGGGACAGGGGAAGCCATGGCTACACCTTC; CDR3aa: CASSLRDRGSHGYTF
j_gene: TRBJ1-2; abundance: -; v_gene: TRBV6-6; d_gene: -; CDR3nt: TGTGCCAGCCGAGAGGATCGGGCAGCTAACTATGGCTACACCTTC; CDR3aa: CASREDRAANYGYTF
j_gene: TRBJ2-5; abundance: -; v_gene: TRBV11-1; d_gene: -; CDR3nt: TGTGCCAGCACCCAGAGGAAGACCCAGTACTTC; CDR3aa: CASTQRKTQYF
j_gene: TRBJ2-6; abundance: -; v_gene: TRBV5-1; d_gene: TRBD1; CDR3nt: TGCGCCAGCAGCTTCCCGGGACAGGGGCATGGAGGGGCCAACGTCCTGACTTTC; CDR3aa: CASSFPGQGHGGANVLTF
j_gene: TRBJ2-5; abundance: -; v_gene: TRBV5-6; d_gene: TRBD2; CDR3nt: TGTGCCAGTAGAGGGGAGGGGGAGACCCAGTACTTC; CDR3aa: CASRGEGETQYF
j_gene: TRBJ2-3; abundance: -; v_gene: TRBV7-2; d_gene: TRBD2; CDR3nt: TGTGCCAGCAGCAAGTGGGGGAGCGGGGGGCTTGCAGATACGCAGTATTTT; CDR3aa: CASSKWGSGGLADTQYF
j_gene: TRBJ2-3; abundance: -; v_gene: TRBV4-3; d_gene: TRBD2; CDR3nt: TGCGCCAGCAGCCGTGGACTAGCGGGGGGGCCAGGGAATACGCAGTATTTT; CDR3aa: CASSRGLAGGPGNTQYF
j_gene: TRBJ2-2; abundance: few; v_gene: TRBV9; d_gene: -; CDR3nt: TGTGCCAGCAGCGTATCGGGCTCGAACACCGGGGAGCTGTTTTTT; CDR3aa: CASSVSGSNTGELFF
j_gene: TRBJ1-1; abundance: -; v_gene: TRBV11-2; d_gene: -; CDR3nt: TGTGCCAGCAGCTTAGGATGGGAACGGTCTGAAGCTTTCTTT; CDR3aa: CASSLGWERSEAFF
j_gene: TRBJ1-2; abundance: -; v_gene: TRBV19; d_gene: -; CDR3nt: TGTGCCAGTAGTATCGTCCCGGGGGATGGCTACACCTTC; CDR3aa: CASSIVPGDGYTF
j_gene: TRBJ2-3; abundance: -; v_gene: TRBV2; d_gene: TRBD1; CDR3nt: TGTGCCAGCAGTCCCTCGTCGGACAGGGTGACAGATACGCAGTATTTT; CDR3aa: CASSPSSDRVTDTQYF
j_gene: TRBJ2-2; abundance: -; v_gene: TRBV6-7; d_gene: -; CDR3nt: TGTGCCAGCACCCGAGTCCACGGGCGGTGGACCGGGGAGCTGTTTTTT; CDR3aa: CASTRVHGRWTGELFF
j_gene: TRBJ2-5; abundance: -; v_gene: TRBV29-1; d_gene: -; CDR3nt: TGCAGCGCCTCTCCGGTGAGCGCGGGAGAGACCCAGTACTTC; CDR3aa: CSASPVSAGETQYF
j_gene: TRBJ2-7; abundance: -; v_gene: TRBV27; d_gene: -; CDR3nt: TGTGCCAGCAGGCTCAGATCCCGGGACATCTCCTACGAGCAGTACTTC; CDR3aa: CASRLRSRDISYEQYF
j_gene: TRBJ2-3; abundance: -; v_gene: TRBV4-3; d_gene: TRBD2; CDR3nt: TGCGCCAGCAGCCAAGGTAGCGGGGGGTCCACAGATACGCAGTATTTT; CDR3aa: CASSQGSGGSTDTQYF
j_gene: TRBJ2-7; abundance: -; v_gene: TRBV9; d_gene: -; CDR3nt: TGTGCCAGCAGTGGAGTCTACGAGCAGTACTTC; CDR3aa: CASSGVYEQYF
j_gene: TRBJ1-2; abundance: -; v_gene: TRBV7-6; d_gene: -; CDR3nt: TGTGCCAGCAGCTTCAGCTTTGAATCTAAGACCTATGGCTACACCTTC; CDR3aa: CASSFSFESKTYGYTF
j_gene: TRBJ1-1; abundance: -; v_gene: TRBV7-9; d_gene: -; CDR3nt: TGTGCCAGCAGCTACCGGGGAGTCTCAGGGAGGGAAGCTTTCTTT; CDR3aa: CASSYRGVSGREAFF
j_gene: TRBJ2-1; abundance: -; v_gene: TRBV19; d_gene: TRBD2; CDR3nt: TGTGCCAGTAAACAAGGGGCGGGGGGCTACAATGAGCAGTTCTTC; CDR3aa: CASKQGAGGYNEQFF
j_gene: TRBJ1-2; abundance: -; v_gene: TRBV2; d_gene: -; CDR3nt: TGTGCCAGCAGTGAAGTTCTGAATAACTATGGCTACACCTTC; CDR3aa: CASSEVLNNYGYTF
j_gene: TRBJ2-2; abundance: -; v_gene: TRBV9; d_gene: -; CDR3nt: TGTGCCAGCAGCGTTAGCTATAGGGCCGGGGAGCTGTTTTTT; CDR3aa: CASSVSYRAGELFF
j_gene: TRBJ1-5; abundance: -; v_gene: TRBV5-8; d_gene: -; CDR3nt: TGTGCCAGCAGCCTGAGGTTGAAGCGGAGCAATCAGCCCCAGCATTTT; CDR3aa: CASSLRLKRSNQPQHF
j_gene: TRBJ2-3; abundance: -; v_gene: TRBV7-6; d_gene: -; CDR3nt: TGTGCCAGCAGCCGGACAGCTAGCACAGATACGCAGTATTTT; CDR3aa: CASSRTASTDTQYF